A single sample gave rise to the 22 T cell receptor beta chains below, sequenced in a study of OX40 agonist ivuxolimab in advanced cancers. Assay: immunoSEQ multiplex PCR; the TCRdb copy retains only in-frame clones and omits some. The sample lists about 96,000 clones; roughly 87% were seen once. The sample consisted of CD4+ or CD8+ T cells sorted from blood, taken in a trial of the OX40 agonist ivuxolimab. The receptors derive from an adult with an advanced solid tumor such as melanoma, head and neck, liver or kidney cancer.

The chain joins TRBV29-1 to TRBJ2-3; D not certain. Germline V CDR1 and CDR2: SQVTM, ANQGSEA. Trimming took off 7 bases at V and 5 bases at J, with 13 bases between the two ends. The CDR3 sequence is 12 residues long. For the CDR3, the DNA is TGCAGCGCACGTCGGTCTGGAGATACGCAGTATTTT. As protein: CSARRSGDTQYF.

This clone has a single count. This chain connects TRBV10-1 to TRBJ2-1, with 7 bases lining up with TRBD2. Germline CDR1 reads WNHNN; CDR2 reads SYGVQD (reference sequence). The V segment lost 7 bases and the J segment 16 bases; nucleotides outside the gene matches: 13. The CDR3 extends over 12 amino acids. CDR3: CASTNSGWRHFF. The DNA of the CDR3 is TGCGCCAGCACCAATAGCGGGTGGAGACATTTCTTC.

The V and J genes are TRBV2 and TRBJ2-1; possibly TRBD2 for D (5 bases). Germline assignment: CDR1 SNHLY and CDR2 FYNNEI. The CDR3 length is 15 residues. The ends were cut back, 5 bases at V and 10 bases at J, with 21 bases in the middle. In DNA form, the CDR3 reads TGTGCCAGCAGTCGGGATTCTAGTTCAGGTCAGGAGCAGTTCTTC. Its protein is CASSRDSSSGQEQFF.

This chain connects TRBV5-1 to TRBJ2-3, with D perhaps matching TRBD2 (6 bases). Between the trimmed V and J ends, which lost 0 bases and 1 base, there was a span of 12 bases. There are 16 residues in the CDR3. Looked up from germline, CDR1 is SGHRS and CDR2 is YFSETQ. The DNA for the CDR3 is TGCGCCAGCAGCTTGGCCGAGGGAGGCGGCACAGATACGCAGTATTTT. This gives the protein CASSLAEGGGTDTQYF.

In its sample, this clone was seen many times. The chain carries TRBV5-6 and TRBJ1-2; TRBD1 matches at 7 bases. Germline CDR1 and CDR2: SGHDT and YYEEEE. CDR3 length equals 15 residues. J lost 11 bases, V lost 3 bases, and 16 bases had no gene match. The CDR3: CASSSEGARGLAYTF. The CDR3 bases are TGTGCCAGCAGCTCAGAGGGGGCAAGGGGCCTCGCGTACACCTTC.

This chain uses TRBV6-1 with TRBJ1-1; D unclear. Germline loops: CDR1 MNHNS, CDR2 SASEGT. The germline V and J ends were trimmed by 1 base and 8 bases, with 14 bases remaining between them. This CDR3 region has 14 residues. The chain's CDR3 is CASSEGLTNPEAFF. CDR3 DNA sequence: TGTGCCAGCAGTGAAGGACTGACAAACCCGGAAGCTTTCTTT.

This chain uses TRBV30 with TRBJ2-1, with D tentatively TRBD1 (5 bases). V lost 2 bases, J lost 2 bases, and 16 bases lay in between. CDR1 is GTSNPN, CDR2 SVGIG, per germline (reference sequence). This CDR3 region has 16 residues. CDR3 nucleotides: TGTGCCTGGAGTAAAGTTCGAAGGGGCCCCTACAATGAGCAGTTCTTC. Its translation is CAWSKVRRGPYNEQFF.

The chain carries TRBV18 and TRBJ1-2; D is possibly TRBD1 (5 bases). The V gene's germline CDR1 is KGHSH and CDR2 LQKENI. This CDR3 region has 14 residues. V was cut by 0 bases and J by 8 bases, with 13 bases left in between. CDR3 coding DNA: TGTGCCAGCTCACCACCGTTGGGGGTGGTGGGCTACACCTTC. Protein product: CASSPPLGVVGYTF.

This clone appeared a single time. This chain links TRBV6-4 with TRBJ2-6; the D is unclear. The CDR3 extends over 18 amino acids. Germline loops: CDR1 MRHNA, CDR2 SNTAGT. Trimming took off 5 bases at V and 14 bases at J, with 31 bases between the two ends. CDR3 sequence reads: CASSSDCSTTKSGQLLTF. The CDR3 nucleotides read TGTGCCAGCAGTAGTGATTGCTCCACGACAAAGTCGGGCCAACTCCTGACTTTC.

The CDR3 DNA sequence: TGTGCCAGCAGCTTGAGACTAGCTCCCTCCGAGCAGTACTTC. Its protein product is CASSLRLAPSEQYF. The rearrangement links TRBV7-9 to TRBJ2-7; 7 nucleotides match TRBD2. The CDR3 has 14 residues. V was pared by 3 bases and J by 6 bases, with 8 bases of the junction left unmatched. Germline V lookup: CDR1 SEHNR, CDR2 FQNEAQ (reference sequence).

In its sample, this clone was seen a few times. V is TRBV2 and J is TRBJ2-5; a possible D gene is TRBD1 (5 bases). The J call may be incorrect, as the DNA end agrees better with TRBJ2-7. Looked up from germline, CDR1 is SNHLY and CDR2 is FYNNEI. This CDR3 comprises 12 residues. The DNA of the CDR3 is TGTGCCAGCAGTGAAGAGGGGCTCGAGCAGTACTTC. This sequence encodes CASSEEGLEQYF.

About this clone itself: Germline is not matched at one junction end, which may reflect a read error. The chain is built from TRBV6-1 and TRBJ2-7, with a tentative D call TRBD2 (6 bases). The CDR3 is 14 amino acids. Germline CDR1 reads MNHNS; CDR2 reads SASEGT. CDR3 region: CASREGTGAYEQYF. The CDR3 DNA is TGTGCCAGCAGGGAAGGGACGGGGGCCTACGAGCAGTACTTC.

The CDR3 DNA is TGTGCCAGCAGCTTGAAGATAGCGGGAACGTACAATGAGCAGTTCTTC. Translated: CASSLKIAGTYNEQFF. The gene calls are TRBV11-1 and TRBJ2-1, with 8 bases aligning to TRBD2. With V trimmed by 3 bases and J by 4 bases, 8 bases remained unmatched. This CDR3 region has 16 residues. In germline, CDR1 is SGHAT, CDR2 FQDESV (reference sequence).

CDR3 coding DNA: TGTGCCAGCAGCCTCCGGGACAGGGGACCTATAGCCAAAAACATTCAGTACTTC. This encodes CASSLRDRGPIAKNIQYF. The chain links TRBV5-8 to TRBJ2-4, with TRBD1 matching 10 bases. The germline gives CDR1 SGHTS, CDR2 YDEGEE. The trim removed 4 bases at V and 0 bases at J, leaving 10 bases unmatched. The length of the CDR3 is 18 residues.

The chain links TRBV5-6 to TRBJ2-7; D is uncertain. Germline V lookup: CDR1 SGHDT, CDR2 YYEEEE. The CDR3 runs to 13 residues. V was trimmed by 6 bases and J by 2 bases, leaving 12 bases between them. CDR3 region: CASKSEVPYEQYF. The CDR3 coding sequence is TGTGCCAGCAAATCCGAGGTCCCCTACGAGCAGTACTTC.

CDR3 in amino acids: CASSSEGGYQETQYF. CDR3 in DNA: TGTGCCAGCAGCTCCGAAGGTGGGTACCAAGAGACCCAGTACTTC. The chain has TRBV11-1 and TRBJ2-5; the D is unclear. The CDR3 runs 15 residues. Trimming stripped 4 bases from V and 0 bases from J, with 12 bases between. Germline V gene data show CDR1 as SGHAT and CDR2 as FQDESV (reference sequence).

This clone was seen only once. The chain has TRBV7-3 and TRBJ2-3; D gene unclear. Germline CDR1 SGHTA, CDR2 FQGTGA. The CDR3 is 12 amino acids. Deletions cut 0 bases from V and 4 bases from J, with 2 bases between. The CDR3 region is CASSLTADTQYF. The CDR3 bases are TGTGCCAGCAGCTTAACAGCAGATACGCAGTATTTT.

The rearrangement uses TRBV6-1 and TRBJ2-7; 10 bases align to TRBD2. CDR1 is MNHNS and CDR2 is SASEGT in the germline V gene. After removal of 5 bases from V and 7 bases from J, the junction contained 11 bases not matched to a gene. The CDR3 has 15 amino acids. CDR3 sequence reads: CASSTSSGSLREQYF. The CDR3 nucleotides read TGTGCCAGCAGTACCTCTAGCGGGAGTCTCAGGGAGCAGTACTTC.

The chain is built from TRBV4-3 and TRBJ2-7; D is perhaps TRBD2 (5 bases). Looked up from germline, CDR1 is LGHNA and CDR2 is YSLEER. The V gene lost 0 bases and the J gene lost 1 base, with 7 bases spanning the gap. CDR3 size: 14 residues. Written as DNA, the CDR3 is TGCGCCAGCAGCCAAGATCGGGAATCCTACGAGCAGTACTTC. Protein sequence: CASSQDRESYEQYF.

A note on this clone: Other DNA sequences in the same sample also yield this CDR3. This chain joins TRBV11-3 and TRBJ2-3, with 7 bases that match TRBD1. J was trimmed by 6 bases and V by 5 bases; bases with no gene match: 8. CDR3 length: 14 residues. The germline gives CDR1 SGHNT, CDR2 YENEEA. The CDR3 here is CASSTRTGPDTQYF. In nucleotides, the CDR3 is TGTGCCAGCAGCACCCGGACAGGCCCGGATACGCAGTATTTT.

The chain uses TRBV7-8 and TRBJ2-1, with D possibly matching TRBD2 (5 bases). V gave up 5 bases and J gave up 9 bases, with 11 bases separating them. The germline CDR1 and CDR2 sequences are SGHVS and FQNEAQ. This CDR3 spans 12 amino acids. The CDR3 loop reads CASSLVEGEQFF. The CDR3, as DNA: TGTGCCAGCAGCCTGGTTGAGGGTGAGCAGTTCTTC.

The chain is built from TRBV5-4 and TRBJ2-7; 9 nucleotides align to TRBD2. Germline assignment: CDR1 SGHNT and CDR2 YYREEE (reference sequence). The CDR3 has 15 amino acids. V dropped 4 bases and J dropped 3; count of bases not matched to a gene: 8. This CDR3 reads CASSGNLAGFYEQYF. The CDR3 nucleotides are TGTGCCAGCAGCGGAAACCTAGCGGGGTTCTACGAGCAGTACTTC.